This TCR beta chain was captured in a study of metastatic and nonmetastatic thyroid tumors (dated by TCRdb to 2018 to 2021). Background on the whole study: The researchers compared repertoires between peripheral blood samples and tumor or nodule tissue samples from patients with malignant or benign thyroid disease.

Counted from cysteine to phenylalanine, this CDR3 has 17 amino acids. The only DNA kept is the CDR3, 51 bases in frame from the first base. The germline V gene supplies CDR1 SGHAT and CDR2 FQNNGV. Trimming takes 2 bases off V and 7 bases off J; junction bases not matched to a gene: 13. Library prep was done by PCR. Reads for this sample came from an Illumina HiSeq 4000. High-throughput sequencing was used to profile the TCR beta-chain CDR3 region of every patient. Under the source paper's analysis protocol: Drawing on CDR3 differences between clinicopathological groups, the researchers built a classifier meant to tell apart patients with distant-metastatic papillary thyroid cancer. Repertoire diversity was assessed with the Shannon index, and tumor-blood repertoire similarity with the Morisita-Horn index. TCRdb ran its own pipeline on the public reads, namely fastp trimming at Q25 and MiXCR clone calling, and kept in-frame beta chains. TCRdb's processing, not the study's, gives the V and J calls here. The sample data list approximately 70,000 clones, and roughly 18% of these were observed just once. The ten largest clones capture roughly 13% of the sample.

Turning to this clone: This receptor's antigen is unknown. Base qualities are missing; no much larger clone stands one base away.

Before undergoing thyroid surgery, none of the patients had been given any kind of treatment. Patient clinical samples collected from about 2012 to 2018 were retrospectively analysed using T-cell receptor beta sequencing. The paper as a whole reports these results and caveats: TCR beta diversity was reported as significantly higher in malignant tumors than in benign nodules, in both blood and tumor samples.

Here the chain combines TRBV11-2 and TRBJ2-1; 8 middle bases align to TRBD2. The receptor's source is a female donor with papillary thyroid cancer or a benign thyroid nodule (not recorded which). Some clones in this sample may be carry-over from other donors' samples. Sample: blood. The DNA sequence reads TGTGCCAGCAGCTTATGGTTCCTAGCGGGTATTCGAAATGAGCAGTTCTTC. Its protein product is CASSLWFLAGIRNEQFF.